This T cell receptor beta chain was obtained from a study of blood T cell repertoires in COVID-19. The CDR3 extends over 14 amino acids. The germline CDR1 and CDR2 sequences are GTSNPN and SVGIG (reference sequence). The ends lost 2 bases at V and 10 bases at J; junction bases unmatched: 7. The method was immunoSEQ multiplex PCR; TCRdb's version includes in-frame clones alone and lacks a portion of them. The sample consists of around 57,000 clones, 70% to 90% of them appearing once. The genes are TRBV30 and TRBJ1-6; 8 bases align to TRBD1. The sequenced sample was peripheral blood. The receptor was derived from a human donor with active COVID-19. The donor label of this sample is uncertain. This CDR3 reads CAWSTDRGRSPLHF. The CDR3 coding sequence is TGTGCCTGGAGTACCGACAGGGGCCGGTCACCCCTCCACTTT. Combining the CDR3 with reference TRBV30 and TRBJ1-6 gives the whole variable domain SQTIHQWPATLVQPVGSPLSLECTVEGTSNPNLYWYRQAAGRGLQLLFYSVGIGQISSEVPQNLSASRPQDRQFILSSKKLLLSDSGFYLCAWSTDRGRSPLHFGNGTRLTVT.